This T cell receptor beta chain was sequenced during a study of blood T cell repertoires in COVID-19. As for the study in general: Some COVID-19 samples were acute and others convalescent; all came from the United States, Italy and Spain. Sample material is recorded as cDNA or gDNA derived from T cells, B-cell-depleted T cells, or PBMCs.

Authors' data handling: Reference gene primer amplification yielded estimated nucleated cell counts. Using immunoSEQ multiplex PCR, the repertoire was profiled, and TCRdb retains in-frame clones only, with some absent. The D gene and trimming were derived from the DNA, and the V and J assignments and clone size from that table. The repertoire holds about 35,000 clones, 80% to 90% seen once, with 35% to 55% in the top ten. This clone has only one observation. There are 16 residues in the CDR3. The germline V gene has CDR1 LNHDA and CDR2 SQIVND (reference sequence). V was pared by 5 bases and J by 4 bases, with 11 bases of the junction left unmatched.

V is TRBV19 and J is TRBJ2-3; TRBD2 matches 8 bases. Sequenced input: peripheral blood. This sequence originates from a human donor in a cohort sampled during active COVID-19. Here the CDR3 reads CASSQGAGGAPDTQYF. The CDR3 coding sequence is TGTGCCAGTAGTCAAGGGGCCGGGGGGGCCCCAGATACGCAGTATTTT.